The 6 T cell receptor beta chains in this list originate from one sample, sequenced in a study of blood T cell repertoires in COVID-19. The assay was immunoSEQ multiplex PCR, and TCRdb's table has in-frame clones only and misses some. The sample records around 450,000 clones, around 89% being singletons. The specimen sequenced was peripheral blood. These receptors were collected from a woman aged 25 to 39 with acute or convalescent COVID-19.

In its sample, this clone was seen once. The chain is built from TRBV28 and TRBJ1-5; possible D gene TRBD1, 6 bases. V gave up 7 bases and J gave up 2 bases, with 18 bases separating them. Germline V gives CDR1 MDHEN, CDR2 SYDVKM. There are 16 residues in the CDR3. DNA of the CDR3: TGTGCCAGCACCCTAGATACAGGGAGCCGCAATCAGCCCCAGCATTTT. Its protein is CASTLDTGSRNQPQHF. Variable domain in full (rest from reference TRBV28 and TRBJ1-5): DVKVTQSSRYLVKRTGEKVFLECVQDMDHENMFWYRQDPGLGLRLIYFSYDVKMKEKGDIPEGYSVSREKKERFSLILESASTNQTSMYLCASTLDTGSRNQPQHFGDGTRLSIL.

The chain employs TRBV12-3 or TRBV12-4 and TRBJ1-4, with D hard to call. The CDR3 contains 13 residues. Trimming took off 3 bases at V and 6 bases at J, with 8 bases between the two ends. CDR3 sequence (DNA): TGTGCCAGCAGTTTTGCGGGGTATGAAAAACTGTTTTTT. Its translation: CASSFAGYEKLFF.

V gene TRBV9 combines with J gene TRBJ2-4, with 8 bases identical to TRBD2. Germline assignment: CDR1 SGDLS and CDR2 YYNGEE. The CDR3 totals 16 residues. The V segment lost 1 base and the J segment 8 bases; nucleotides outside the gene matches: 11. In nucleotides, the CDR3 is TGTGCCAGCAGCGTAAGCGGGGGCCTCCTGGGGGACATTCAGTACTTC. It encodes CASSVSGGLLGDIQYF. The full variable domain, its missing parts supplied by reference TRBV9 and TRBJ2-4, is DSGVTQTPKHLITATGQRVTLRCSPRSGDLSVYWYQQSLDQGLQFLIQYYNGEERAKGNILERFSAQQFPDLHSELNLSSLELGDSALYFCASSVSGGLLGDIQYFGAGTRLSVL.

This clone occurred once. The rearrangement uses TRBV10-1 and TRBJ1-1; weak D call: TRBD1 (6 bases). The CDR3 is 13 residues long. Germline CDR1 reads WNHNN; CDR2 reads SYGVQD (reference sequence). The germline V and J ends were trimmed by 3 bases and 6 bases, with 11 bases remaining between them. The CDR3 DNA sequence: TGCGCCAGCAGTGACAGGGGTGTCGCTGAAGCTTTCTTT. This gives the protein CASSDRGVAEAFF.

The gene calls are TRBV12-3 or TRBV12-4 and TRBJ2-5; D gene ambiguous. The CDR3 loop spans 13 amino acids. V lost 7 bases and J 4 bases, leaving 13 bases between the germline ends. In DNA, the CDR3 is TGTGCCAGCACCAAAAGCCCTTCAGAGACCCAGTACTTC. Translated: CASTKSPSETQYF.

The chain uses TRBV6-5 and TRBJ2-5; 8 positions agree with TRBD2. The V gene's germline CDR1 is MNHEY and CDR2 SVGAGI. The ends lost 5 bases at V and 5 bases at J; junction bases unmatched: 7. The CDR3 loop spans 14 amino acids. The CDR3 DNA is TGTGCCAGCAGTACGCCGGGGGGGGCGGAGACCCAGTACTTC. It translates to CASSTPGGAETQYF.